These 30 T cell receptor beta chains were sequenced from one sample in a study of shared clonotypes between healthy human individuals. The repertoire was sequenced with immunoSEQ multiplex PCR; TCRdb's copy has only in-frame clones and lacks some. The table lists a few million clones, around 95% of them singletons. The sample was naive CD4+ T cells sorted from blood. The subset: CD45RA+ positively selected. These receptors were taken from a young man in good health.

As DNA, the CDR3 is TGTGCCAGCAGTGCACAGGGGGTGGAGACCCAGTACTTC. This codes for CASSAQGVETQYF. The rearrangement joins TRBV6-1 to TRBJ2-5; TRBD1 aligns across 8 bases. Germline lookup yields CDR1 MNHNS and CDR2 SASEGT. There are 13 residues in the CDR3. The ends lost 4 bases at V and 5 bases at J; junction bases unmatched: 3.

The chain couples TRBV18 to TRBJ2-7; the D gene is possibly TRBD2 (5 bases). CDR3 size: 12 residues. Germline CDR1 and CDR2: KGHSH and LQKENI. V was pared by 5 bases and J by 4 bases, with 9 bases between. CDR3 in DNA: TGTGCCAGCTCAACCGGGATTTACGAGCAGTACTTC. This translates into CASSTGIYEQYF.

This chain uses TRBV5-1 with TRBJ1-1; D call uncertain. This CDR3 is built from 14 residues. V lost 1 base to trimming and J lost 2 bases, with 9 bases between them. In germline, CDR1 is SGHRS, CDR2 YFSETQ. CDR3: CASSLLASNTEAFF. The DNA of the CDR3 is TGCGCCAGCAGCTTGCTAGCATCAAACACTGAAGCTTTCTTT.

This clone has just one count. This CDR3 reads CASSFAGSRGNQPQHF. In nucleotides, the CDR3 is TGTGCCAGCAGTTTTGCGGGGTCCAGAGGCAATCAGCCCCAGCATTTT. The chain employs TRBV27 and TRBJ1-5; D gene uncertain. V dropped 3 bases and J dropped 2 bases, with 14 bases sitting between them. The CDR3 loop spans 16 amino acids. From germline, CDR1 is MNHEY and CDR2 SMNVEV (reference sequence).

The chain recombines TRBV6-1 with TRBJ2-7, with D possibly being TRBD1 or TRBD2 (6 bases each). The CDR3 is 15 amino acids. V lost 2 bases and J 3 bases, leaving 14 bases between the germline ends. The germline V gene has CDR1 MNHNS and CDR2 SASEGT. The CDR3 DNA is TGTGCCAGCAGTGAAAGGGGGGTGGGGAACTACGAGCAGTACTTC. The encoded protein is CASSERGVGNYEQYF.

As concerns this clone: Other DNA sequences in the sample encode the same CDR3. J is TRBJ2-7 and V is TRBV2, with 11 bases lining up with TRBD2. Losses at the gene ends were 9 bases for V and 7 bases for J; bases not matched to a gene: 8. The V gene's germline CDR1 is SNHLY and CDR2 FYNNEI. The CDR3 is made up of 13 amino acids. The CDR3, as DNA: TGTGCCAGTAGACTAGCGGGATTGGGTGAGCAGTACTTC. Amino acids: CASRLAGLGEQYF.

CDR3 sequence reads: CASSRGTSGLSYNEQFF. As DNA, the CDR3 is TGCGCCAGCAGCCGCGGGACTAGCGGGCTTAGCTACAATGAGCAGTTCTTC. This chain links TRBV4-3 with TRBJ2-1; 12 bases line up with TRBD2. V was pared by 4 bases and J by 3 bases, with 7 bases of the junction left unmatched. In germline, CDR1 is LGHNA, CDR2 YSLEER. This CDR3 comprises 17 residues.

The V and J genes are TRBV14 and TRBJ2-3; D remains unclear. The CDR3 totals 11 residues. Trimming pared 3 bases from V and 10 bases from J, leaving 8 bases between. Germline CDR1 is SGHDN and CDR2 is FVKESK. Written as DNA, the CDR3 is TGTGCCAGCAGCCAGACAACGGCGCAGTATTTT. Its translation is CASSQTTAQYF. Full variable domain (remainder filled in from reference TRBV14 and TRBJ2-3): EAGVTQFPSHSVIEKGQTVTLRCDPISGHDNLYWYRRVMGKEIKFLLHFVKESKQDESGMPNNRFLAERTGGTYSTLKVQPAELEDSGVYFCASSQTTAQYFGPGTRLTVL.

This chain connects TRBV11-2 to TRBJ1-6; 7 bases line up with TRBD1. After removal of 2 bases from V and 9 bases from J, the junction contained 7 bases not matched to a gene. This CDR3 has 15 amino acids. CDR1 is SGHAT and CDR2 is FQNNGV in the germline V gene. CDR3 protein: CASSLSLQGFSPLHF. CDR3 bases: TGTGCCAGCAGCTTAAGTTTACAGGGGTTTTCACCCCTCCACTTT.

The CDR3 sequence: CASSYGDRGRNGYTF. The DNA for the CDR3 is TGTGCCAGCAGTTACGGGGACAGGGGGCGGAATGGCTACACCTTC. The V call is TRBV6-5, the J call TRBJ1-2, with 12 positions matching TRBD1. V lost 2 bases, J lost 6 bases, and 4 bases stayed unmatched. From germline, CDR1 is MNHEY and CDR2 SVGAGI. There are 15 residues in the CDR3.

This rearrangement joins TRBV7-8 to TRBJ2-2; D is possibly TRBD2 (5 bases). Germline CDR1 SGHVS, CDR2 FQNEAQ. V shed 1 base and J shed 6 bases, with 9 bases lying between them. The CDR3 runs 14 residues. CDR3 DNA: TGTGCCAGCAGCTTAGTTCGGGGTTCCGGGGAGCTGTTTTTT. This sequence encodes CASSLVRGSGELFF.

The chain combines TRBV7-2 with TRBJ1-5; D remains unclear. In germline, CDR1 is SGHTA, CDR2 FQGNSA. V was clipped by 3 bases and J by 9 bases, with 12 bases between them. The CDR3 covers 13 residues. CDR3 sequence reads: CASSFRGSLPQHF. DNA for the CDR3: TGTGCCAGCAGCTTTCGGGGATCTCTGCCCCAGCATTTT.

V and J are TRBV10-3 and TRBJ2-6; possibly TRBD2 for D (6 bases). Per germline, CDR1 ENHRY and CDR2 SYGVKD. With 2 bases removed from V and 3 bases from J, the gap between germline ends came to 11 bases. The CDR3 extends over 16 amino acids. DNA of the CDR3: TGTGCCATCAGTGAGGGGCAGGGAGGTGGGGCCAACGTCCTGACTTTC. Its protein product is CAISEGQGGGANVLTF.

The rearrangement joins TRBV10-2 to TRBJ2-5; 8 bases line up with TRBD2. V was pared by 0 bases and J by 2 bases, with 5 bases of the junction left unmatched. This CDR3 region has 16 residues. CDR1 WSHSY and CDR2 SAAADI come from the germline V gene. CDR3 sequence (DNA): TGCGCCAGCAGTGAGTCTCAACTAGCGGTACAAGAGACCCAGTACTTC. This gives the protein CASSESQLAVQETQYF.

This chain joins TRBV6-5 and TRBJ2-3; TRBD2 matches at 7 bases. With 6 bases clipped from V and 5 bases from J, the junction kept 11 bases outside the gene matches. The CDR3 consists of 15 residues. Per the germline V gene, CDR1 is MNHEY and CDR2 is SVGAGI. The CDR3 spells CASSRRGSGGDTQYF. Written as DNA, the CDR3 is TGTGCCAGCAGCCGAAGGGGCTCGGGGGGAGATACGCAGTATTTT.

The CDR3 region has the DNA TGTGCCAGCAGTTACGGACAGGGAATCTACGAGCAGTACTTC. It translates to CASSYGQGIYEQYF. The chain links TRBV6-5 to TRBJ2-7, with 8 positions matching TRBD1. V shed 2 bases, J shed 3 bases, and the junction held 3 bases outside the gene matches. This CDR3 is built from 14 residues. CDR1 MNHEY and CDR2 SVGAGI come from the germline V gene.

The chain employs TRBV18 and TRBJ1-5, with 7 bases that match TRBD1. CDR3 size: 17 residues. The trim removed 0 bases at V and 3 bases at J, leaving 8 bases unmatched. Germline V lookup: CDR1 KGHSH, CDR2 LQKENI. The CDR3 here is CASSPPRTGVLNQPQHF. The CDR3, as DNA: TGTGCCAGCTCACCACCCCGCACAGGGGTCCTCAATCAGCCCCAGCATTTT.

The CDR3 spells CASRNWGDREKLFF. The CDR3, as DNA: TGTGCCAGCAGGAATTGGGGGGATCGCGAAAAACTGTTTTTT. The chain employs TRBV25-1 and TRBJ1-4; the D gene is possibly TRBD1 (5 bases). The germline gives CDR1 MGHDK, CDR2 SYGVNS. The V and J ends lost 6 bases and 8 bases respectively, with 16 bases between them. This CDR3 region has 14 residues. The whole variable domain, remainder taken from reference TRBV25-1 and TRBJ1-4, is EADIYQTPRYLVIGTGKKITLECSQTMGHDKMYWYQQDPGMELHLIHYSYGVNSTEKGDLSSESTVSRIRTEHFPLTLESARPSHTSQYLCASRNWGDREKLFFGSGTQLSVL.

The chain couples TRBV30 to TRBJ1-1; D remains unclear. Trimming stripped 3 bases from V and 4 bases from J, with 24 bases between. This CDR3 is built from 17 residues. Germline assignment: CDR1 GTSNPN and CDR2 SVGIG (reference sequence). The DNA of the CDR3 is TGTGCCTGGAGACCCCCAGGATCCTTGGGCGCGACCACTGAAGCTTTCTTT. Translation: CAWRPPGSLGATTEAFF.

V is TRBV25-1 and J is TRBJ1-1; D unclear. Trimming left V 5 bases short and J 4 bases short, with 11 bases between. The germline gives CDR1 MGHDK, CDR2 SYGVNS. The CDR3 consists of 13 residues. This CDR3 is CASSLLVATEAFF. The CDR3, as DNA: TGTGCCAGCAGTTTATTGGTGGCCACTGAAGCTTTCTTT.

This rearrangement joins TRBV28 to TRBJ2-7; possible D gene TRBD2, 6 bases. Germline CDR1 MDHEN, CDR2 SYDVKM. This CDR3 spans 13 amino acids. The V end was cut by 5 bases, the J end by 2 bases, with 10 bases between. The CDR3, as DNA: TGTGCCAGCAGTACGACTAGTCCCTACGAGCAGTACTTC. Its protein product is CASSTTSPYEQYF.

This clone was seen only once. The CDR3 coding sequence is TGTGCCAGCAGCTCGACAGGGGGATATAATTCACCCCTCCACTTT. Protein: CASSSTGGYNSPLHF. J is TRBJ1-6 and V is TRBV5-6; 9 nucleotides agree with TRBD1. Trimming removed 3 bases from V and 4 bases from J; junction bases left unmatched: 2. CDR1 is SGHDT and CDR2 is YYEEEE in the germline V gene. The CDR3 has 15 amino acids.

The CDR3 bases are TGTGCCAGCAGCTTCTCCAGGAACTCGGCTGGGGCCAACGTCCTGACTTTC. This encodes CASSFSRNSAGANVLTF. The chain has TRBV5-6 and TRBJ2-6, with D uncertain. From germline, CDR1 is SGHDT and CDR2 YYEEEE. The CDR3 has 17 amino acids. V gave up 2 bases and J gave up 2 bases, with 14 bases separating them.

This clone was seen only once. The chain links TRBV7-9 to TRBJ2-1, with 12 nucleotides matching TRBD2. V lost 2 bases and J lost 12; bases outside the gene matches: 8. This CDR3 has 15 amino acids. The germline CDR1 and CDR2 sequences are SEHNR and FQNEAQ (reference sequence). The chain's CDR3 is CASSLNSTSGRRQFF. In DNA form, the CDR3 reads TGTGCCAGCAGCTTAAACTCGACTAGCGGGAGACGGCAGTTCTTC.

This chain links TRBV6-5 with TRBJ2-1; D may match TRBD1 or TRBD2 (5 bases each). The germline gives CDR1 MNHEY, CDR2 SVGAGI. Trimming removed 6 bases from V and 11 bases from J, with 23 bases in between. CDR3 length equals 15 residues. The CDR3 bases are TGTGCCAGCAGCCCCTGGGGGACCGGAGGTGGACAGCAGTTCTTC. Protein sequence: CASSPWGTGGGQQFF.

This clone was observed a handful of times. This rearrangement joins TRBV6-1 to TRBJ1-1; TRBD1 aligns across 7 bases. Germline trimming cut 6 bases from V and 0 bases from J; bases unmatched to any gene: 1. Germline V gene sequence: CDR1 MNHNS, CDR2 SASEGT. The CDR3 spans 13 residues. CDR3 DNA sequence: TGTGCCAGCAGGGGACAGCTGAACACTGAAGCTTTCTTT. This encodes CASRGQLNTEAFF.

J is TRBJ1-5 and V is TRBV28; no definite D call. Germline V gene sequence: CDR1 MDHEN, CDR2 SYDVKM. V dropped 6 bases and J dropped 3 bases, with 30 bases sitting between them. The CDR3 is made up of 20 amino acids. The CDR3 reads CASSFGPPLPPRQANQPQHF. CDR3 coding DNA: TGTGCCAGCAGCTTCGGTCCCCCCCTCCCCCCCCGACAAGCCAATCAGCCCCAGCATTTT.

This chain joins TRBV28 and TRBJ1-2, with a possible D match to TRBD1 (5 bases). The CDR3 runs 15 residues. Trimming pared 6 bases from V and 2 bases from J, leaving 16 bases between. The V gene's germline CDR1 is MDHEN and CDR2 SYDVKM. Written as DNA, the CDR3 is TGTGCCAGCAGCGTTAGGGACCGCTGGAACTATGGCTACACCTTC. As protein: CASSVRDRWNYGYTF.

With regard to this clone: This specimen includes other DNA sequences encoding the same CDR3. The chain joins TRBV6-5 to TRBJ2-2; weak D call: TRBD1 (7 bases). The V end was cut by 0 bases, the J end by 4 bases, with 12 bases between. CDR3 length: 16 residues. Germline loops: CDR1 MNHEY, CDR2 SVGAGI. CDR3 residues: CASSYSSQGGTGELFF. The CDR3 DNA reads as TGTGCCAGCAGTTACTCGAGTCAGGGGGGCACCGGGGAGCTGTTTTTT.

Concerning this clone itself: Distinct nucleotide sequences in the sample also encode this CDR3. The chain is built from TRBV5-1 and TRBJ2-3; D gene unclear. V was trimmed by 0 bases and J by 6 bases, leaving 5 bases between them. The germline gives CDR1 SGHRS, CDR2 YFSETQ. CDR3 length: 12 amino acids. The CDR3 region is CASSLAADTQYF. DNA of the CDR3: TGCGCCAGCAGCTTGGCGGCCGATACGCAGTATTTT.